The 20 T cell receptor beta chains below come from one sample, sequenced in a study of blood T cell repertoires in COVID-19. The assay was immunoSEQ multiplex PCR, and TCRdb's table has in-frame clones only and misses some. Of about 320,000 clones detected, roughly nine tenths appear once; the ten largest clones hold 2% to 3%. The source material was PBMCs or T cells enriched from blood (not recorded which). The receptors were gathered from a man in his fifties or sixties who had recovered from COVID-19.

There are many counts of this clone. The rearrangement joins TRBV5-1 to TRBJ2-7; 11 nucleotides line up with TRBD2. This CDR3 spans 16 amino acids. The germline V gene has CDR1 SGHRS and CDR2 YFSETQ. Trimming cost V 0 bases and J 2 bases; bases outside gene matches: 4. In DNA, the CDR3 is TGCGCCAGCAGCTTGGGGACTAGCGGGTACACCTACGAGCAGTACTTC. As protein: CASSLGTSGYTYEQYF.

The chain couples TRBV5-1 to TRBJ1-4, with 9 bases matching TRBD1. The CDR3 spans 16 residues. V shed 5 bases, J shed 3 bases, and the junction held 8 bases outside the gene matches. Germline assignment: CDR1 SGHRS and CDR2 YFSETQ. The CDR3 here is CASRTGTGSANEKLFF. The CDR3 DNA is TGCGCCAGCAGAACCGGGACAGGGTCGGCTAATGAAAAACTGTTTTTT.

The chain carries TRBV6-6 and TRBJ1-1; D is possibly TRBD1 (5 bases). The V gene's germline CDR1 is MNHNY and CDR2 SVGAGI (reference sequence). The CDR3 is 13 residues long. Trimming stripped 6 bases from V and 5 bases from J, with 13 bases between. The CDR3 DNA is TGTGCCAGCAGGGCGCTGGGGGGGACTGAAGCTTTCTTT. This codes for CASRALGGTEAFF.

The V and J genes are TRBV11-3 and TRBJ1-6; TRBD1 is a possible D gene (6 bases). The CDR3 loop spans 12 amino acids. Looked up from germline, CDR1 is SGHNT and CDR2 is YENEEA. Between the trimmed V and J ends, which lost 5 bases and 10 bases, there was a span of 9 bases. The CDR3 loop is CASSGTNSPLHF. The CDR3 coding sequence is TGTGCCAGCAGCGGGACAAACTCACCCCTCCACTTT.

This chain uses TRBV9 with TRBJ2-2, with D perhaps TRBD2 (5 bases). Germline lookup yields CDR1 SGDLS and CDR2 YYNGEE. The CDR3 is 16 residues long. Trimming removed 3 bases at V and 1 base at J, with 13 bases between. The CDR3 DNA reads TGTGCCAGCAGCGGGCGACGGAGGATGAACACCGGGGAGCTGTTTTTT. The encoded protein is CASSGRRRMNTGELFF. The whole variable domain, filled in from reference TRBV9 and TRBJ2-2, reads DSGVTQTPKHLITATGQRVTLRCSPRSGDLSVYWYQQSLDQGLQFLIQYYNGEERAKGNILERFSAQQFPDLHSELNLSSLELGDSALYFCASSGRRRMNTGELFFGEGSRLTVL.

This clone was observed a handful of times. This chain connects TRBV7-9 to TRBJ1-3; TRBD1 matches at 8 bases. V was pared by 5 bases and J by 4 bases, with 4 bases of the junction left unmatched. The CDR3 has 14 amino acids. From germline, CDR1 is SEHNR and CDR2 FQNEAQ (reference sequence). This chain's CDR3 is CASSLRGLGNTIYF. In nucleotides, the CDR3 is TGTGCCAGCAGCCTCAGGGGGCTCGGAAACACCATATATTTT.

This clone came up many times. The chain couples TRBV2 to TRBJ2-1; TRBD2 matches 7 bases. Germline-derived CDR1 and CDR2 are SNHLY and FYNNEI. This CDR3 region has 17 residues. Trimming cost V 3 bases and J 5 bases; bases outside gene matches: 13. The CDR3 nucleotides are TGTGCCAGCAGTGATGGCTACAAGGGACTAACGGACAATGAGCAGTTCTTC. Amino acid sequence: CASSDGYKGLTDNEQFF.

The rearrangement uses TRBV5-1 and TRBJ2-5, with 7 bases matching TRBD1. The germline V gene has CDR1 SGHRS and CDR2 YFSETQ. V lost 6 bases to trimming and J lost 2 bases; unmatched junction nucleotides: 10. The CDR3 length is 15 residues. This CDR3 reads CASKPGTEYQETQYF. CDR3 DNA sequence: TGCGCCAGCAAACCCGGGACAGAATATCAAGAGACCCAGTACTTC.

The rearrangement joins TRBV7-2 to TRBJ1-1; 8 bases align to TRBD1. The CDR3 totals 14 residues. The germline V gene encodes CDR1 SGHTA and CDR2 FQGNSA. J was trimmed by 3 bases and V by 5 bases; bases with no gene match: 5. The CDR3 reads CASSIDRGDTEAFF. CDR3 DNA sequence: TGTGCCAGCAGCATAGACAGGGGTGACACTGAAGCTTTCTTT.

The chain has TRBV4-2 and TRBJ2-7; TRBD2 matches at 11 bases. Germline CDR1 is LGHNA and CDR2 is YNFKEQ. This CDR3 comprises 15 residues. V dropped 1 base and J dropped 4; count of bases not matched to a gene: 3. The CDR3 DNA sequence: TGTGCCAGCAGCCAAGCGACTAGCGGGACTTACGAGCAGTACTTC. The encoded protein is CASSQATSGTYEQYF.

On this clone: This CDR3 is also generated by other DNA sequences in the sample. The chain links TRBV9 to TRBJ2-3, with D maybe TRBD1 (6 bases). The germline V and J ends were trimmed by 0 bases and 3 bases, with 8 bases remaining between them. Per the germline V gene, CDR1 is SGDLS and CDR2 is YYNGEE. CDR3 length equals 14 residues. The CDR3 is CASSVEGGTDTQYF. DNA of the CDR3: TGTGCCAGCAGCGTAGAAGGGGGAACAGATACGCAGTATTTT.

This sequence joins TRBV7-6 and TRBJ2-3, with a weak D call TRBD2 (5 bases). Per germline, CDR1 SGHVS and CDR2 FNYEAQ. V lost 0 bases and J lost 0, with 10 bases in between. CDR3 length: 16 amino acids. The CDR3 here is CASSLARARSTDTQYF. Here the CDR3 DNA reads TGTGCCAGCAGCTTAGCGAGGGCGAGGAGCACAGATACGCAGTATTTT.

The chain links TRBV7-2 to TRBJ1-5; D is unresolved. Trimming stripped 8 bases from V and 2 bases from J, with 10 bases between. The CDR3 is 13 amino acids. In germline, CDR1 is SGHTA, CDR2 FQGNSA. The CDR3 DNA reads TGTGCCAGCGCCCCCGGTCGCAATCAGCCCCAGCATTTT. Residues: CASAPGRNQPQHF.

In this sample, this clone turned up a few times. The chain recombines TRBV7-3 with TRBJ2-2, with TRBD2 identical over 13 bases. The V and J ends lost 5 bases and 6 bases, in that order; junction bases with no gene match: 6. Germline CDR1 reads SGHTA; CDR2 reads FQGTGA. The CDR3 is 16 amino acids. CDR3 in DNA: TGTGCCAGCAGCCCGCGGACTAGCGGGGGCCCCGGGGAGCTGTTTTTT. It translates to CASSPRTSGGPGELFF. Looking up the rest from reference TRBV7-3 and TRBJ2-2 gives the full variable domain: GAGVSQTPSNKVTEKGKYVELRCDPISGHTALYWYRQSLGQGPEFLIYFQGTGAADDSGLPNDRFFAVRPEGSVSTLKIQRTERGDSAVYLCASSPRTSGGPGELFFGEGSRLTVL.

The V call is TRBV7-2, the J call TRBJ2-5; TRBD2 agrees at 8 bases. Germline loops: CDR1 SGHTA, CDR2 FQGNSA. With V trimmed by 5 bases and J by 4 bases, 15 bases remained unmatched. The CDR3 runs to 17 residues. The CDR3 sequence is CASSHRRGREEVETQYF. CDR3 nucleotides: TGTGCCAGCAGCCACCGCAGAGGGCGGGAGGAAGTAGAGACCCAGTACTTC.

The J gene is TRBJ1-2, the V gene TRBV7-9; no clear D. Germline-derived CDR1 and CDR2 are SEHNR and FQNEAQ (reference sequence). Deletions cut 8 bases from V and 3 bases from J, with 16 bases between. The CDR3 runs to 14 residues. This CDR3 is CASGRGLEHYGYTF. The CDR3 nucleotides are TGTGCCAGCGGGAGAGGCCTAGAGCACTATGGCTACACCTTC.

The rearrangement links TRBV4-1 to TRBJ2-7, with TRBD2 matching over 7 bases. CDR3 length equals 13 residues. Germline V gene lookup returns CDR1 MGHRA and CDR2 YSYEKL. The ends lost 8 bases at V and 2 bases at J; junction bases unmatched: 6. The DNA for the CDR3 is TGCGCCAGCGGCCTAGCGGCCACCTACGAGCAGTACTTC. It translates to CASGLAATYEQYF.

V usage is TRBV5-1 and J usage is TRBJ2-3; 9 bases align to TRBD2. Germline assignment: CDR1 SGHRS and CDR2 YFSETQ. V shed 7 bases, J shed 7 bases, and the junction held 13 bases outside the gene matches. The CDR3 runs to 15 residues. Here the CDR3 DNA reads TGCGCCAGCCTGGCCGGCGGGGGGGCGGCAAATACGCAGTATTTT. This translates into CASLAGGGAANTQYF.

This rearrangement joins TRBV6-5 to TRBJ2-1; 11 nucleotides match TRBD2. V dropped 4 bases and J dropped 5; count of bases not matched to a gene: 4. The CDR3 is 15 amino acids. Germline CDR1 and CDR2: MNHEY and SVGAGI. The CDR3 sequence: CASSSTSGRNNEQFF. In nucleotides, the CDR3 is TGTGCCAGCAGTTCTACTAGCGGGAGAAACAATGAGCAGTTCTTC.

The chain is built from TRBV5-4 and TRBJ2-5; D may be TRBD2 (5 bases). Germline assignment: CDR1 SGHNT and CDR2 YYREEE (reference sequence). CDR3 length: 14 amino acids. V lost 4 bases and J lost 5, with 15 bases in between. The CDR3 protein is CASSRRGEGETQYF. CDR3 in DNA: TGTGCCAGCAGCCGACGTGGAGAGGGCGAGACCCAGTACTTC.